This is a list of T cell receptor beta chains from one sample in a study of blood T cell repertoires in COVID-19. The method was immunoSEQ multiplex PCR; TCRdb's version includes in-frame clones alone and lacks a portion of them. The sample contains approximately 300,000 clones, around 87% of which appear only once. Sequenced: peripheral blood. Source of these receptors: a woman aged 40 to 50 with COVID-19, enrolled during active disease. Each CDR3 is given with its conserved first and last residue. The D gene is left open where the match is weak. Clone size is not always given. Where it is, it says once, few, many or a class for expanded clones.

clone_size,v_call,j_call,d_call,cdr3_aa,cdr3_nt
-,TRBV3-1/TRBV3-2,TRBJ1-2,TRBD1,CASRGTGEGYTF,TGTGCCAGCAGGGGGACAGGGGAAGGCTACACCTTC
-,TRBV28,TRBJ2-7,-,CASSIGTIYEQYF,TGTGCCAGCAGTATCGGGACAATCTACGAGCAGTACTTC
-,TRBV7-9,TRBJ1-2,TRBD1,CASSSLTGTGGYTF,TGTGCCAGCAGCTCCCTGACAGGGACCGGCGGCTACACCTTC
-,TRBV12-3/TRBV12-4,TRBJ1-2,-,CASSQGNYGYTF,TGTGCCAGCAGCCAGGGTAACTATGGCTACACCTTC
-,TRBV28,TRBJ1-2,-,CASGQNYGYTF,TGTGCCAGTGGGCAGAACTATGGCTACACCTTC
-,TRBV7-6,TRBJ1-1,-,CASSSGEGAFF,TGTGCCAGCAGCTCCGGGGAGGGAGCTTTCTTT
once,TRBV18,TRBJ1-2,-,CASSPRGGASGGYTF,TGTGCCAGCTCACCTCGCGGGGGCGCATCAGGAGGCTACACCTTC
-,TRBV6-5,TRBJ2-5,-,CASINTGSVKETQYF,TGTGCCAGCATTAACACAGGGTCCGTAAAAGAGACCCAGTACTTC
-,TRBV5-5,TRBJ2-1,-,CASSLFQYNEQFF,TGTGCCAGCAGCTTGTTTCAGTACAATGAGCAGTTCTTC
-,TRBV9,TRBJ1-2,-,CASSLEANYGYTF,TGTGCCAGCAGCCTCGAGGCTAACTATGGCTACACCTTC
-,TRBV11-3,TRBJ2-1,TRBD2,CASSNGAGEDNEQFF,TGTGCCAGCAGCAACGGAGCGGGGGAAGACAATGAGCAGTTCTTC
-,TRBV19,TRBJ1-2,TRBD1,CASSSGQGGYNYGYTF,TGTGCCAGTAGTTCGGGACAGGGAGGATACAACTATGGCTACACCTTC
-,TRBV6-5,TRBJ2-1,-,CASSSIPEGYEQFF,TGTGCCAGCAGTTCTATCCCGGAGGGCTATGAGCAGTTCTTC
few,TRBV7-3,TRBJ2-7,-,CASSPGFPYEQYF,TGTGCCAGCAGCCCGGGATTCCCCTACGAGCAGTACTTC
-,TRBV9,TRBJ1-1,-,CASSVSGFTEAFF,TGTGCCAGCAGCGTAAGCGGGTTCACTGAAGCTTTCTTT
-,TRBV7-2,TRBJ2-7,-,CASSFAGSSYEQYF,TGTGCCAGCAGCTTTGCAGGGTCATCCTACGAGCAGTACTTC
-,TRBV27,TRBJ2-2,TRBD1,CASSSRRGQGARGELFF,TGTGCCAGCAGTTCAAGACGAGGACAGGGGGCGCGCGGGGAGCTGTTTTTT
-,TRBV28,TRBJ1-2,TRBD1,CASRFRGLYGYTF,TGTGCCAGCAGATTCAGGGGGCTGTATGGCTACACCTTC
-,TRBV5-1,TRBJ2-2,-,CASSLYGQNTGELFF,TGCGCCAGCAGCCTATATGGACAGAACACCGGGGAGCTGTTTTTT
-,TRBV10-3,TRBJ1-2,-,CAISEGHGSGYTF,TGTGCCATCAGTGAGGGGCACGGCTCCGGCTACACCTTC
-,TRBV19,TRBJ1-1,TRBD1,CASKTHTSDRGFIEAFF,TGTGCCAGTAAGACCCATACCTCCGACAGGGGGTTTATTGAAGCTTTCTTT
-,TRBV13,TRBJ1-2,TRBD1,CASSRRTGHYTF,TGTGCCAGCAGCCGCCGGACAGGACACTACACCTTC
-,TRBV6-5,TRBJ1-2,-,CASSYALEGGNYGYTF,TGTGCCAGCAGTTACGCCTTGGAAGGAGGGAACTATGGCTACACCTTC
-,TRBV6-2/TRBV6-3,TRBJ2-5,-,CASSTVAIEETQYF,TGTGCCAGCAGTACCGTAGCGATCGAGGAGACCCAGTACTTC